Included here is one T cell receptor (beta chain) sequence, with context. As yet, its antigen is unknown. The data originate from a study of T cell responses to AZD1222 COVID-19 vaccine. CDR1 is MNHNY and CDR2 is SVGAGI in the germline V gene (reference sequence). CDR3 length equals 16 residues. V lost 8 bases, J lost 0 bases, and 17 bases lay in between. Clones were sequenced by immunoSEQ multiplex PCR, and TCRdb holds only the in-frame ones, with some missing. Its table records over 130,000 clones. General study findings and limits: Of the AZD1222 recipients, only five to seven were seropositive at baseline. None of the repertoires were sampled until the peak T cell response had passed. Among spike-specific TCRs, nearly half reportedly target unmutated variant regions.

The sample comprised peripheral blood. V is TRBV6-6 and J is TRBJ1-3, with D possibly being TRBD1 (6 bases). This receptor was taken from an adult in good health. The CDR3 DNA is TGTGCCAGCGGCCTCAGGGGATGGGACTCTGGAAACACCATATATTTT. Translated, it gives CASGLRGWDSGNTIYF.